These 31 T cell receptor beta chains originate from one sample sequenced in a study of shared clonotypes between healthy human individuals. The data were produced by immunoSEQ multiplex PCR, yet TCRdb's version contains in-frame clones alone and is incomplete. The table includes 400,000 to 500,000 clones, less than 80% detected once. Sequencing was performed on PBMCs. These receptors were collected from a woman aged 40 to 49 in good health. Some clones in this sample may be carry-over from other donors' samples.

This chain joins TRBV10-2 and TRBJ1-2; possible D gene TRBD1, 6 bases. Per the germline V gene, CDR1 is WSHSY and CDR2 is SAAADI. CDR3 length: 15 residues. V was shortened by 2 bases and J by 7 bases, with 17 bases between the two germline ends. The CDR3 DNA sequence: TGCGCCAGCAGTGAGCGGAGTGGGACACCGTCTGGCTACACCTTC. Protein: CASSERSGTPSGYTF.

As DNA, the CDR3 is TGTGCCAGCAGTCCCCTTATGGCAAAAGAGACCCAGTACTTC. Protein: CASSPLMAKETQYF. The chain employs TRBV6-1 and TRBJ2-5; D is unclear. The germline V gene has CDR1 MNHNS and CDR2 SASEGT. The CDR3 has 14 residues. Trimming left V 5 bases short and J 3 bases short, with 13 bases between.

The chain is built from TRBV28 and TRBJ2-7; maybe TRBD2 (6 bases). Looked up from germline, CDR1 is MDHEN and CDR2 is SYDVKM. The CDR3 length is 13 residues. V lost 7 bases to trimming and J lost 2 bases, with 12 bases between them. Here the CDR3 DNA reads TGTGCCAGCACCACCGGCGGGGCCTACGAGCAGTACTTC. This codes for CASTTGGAYEQYF.

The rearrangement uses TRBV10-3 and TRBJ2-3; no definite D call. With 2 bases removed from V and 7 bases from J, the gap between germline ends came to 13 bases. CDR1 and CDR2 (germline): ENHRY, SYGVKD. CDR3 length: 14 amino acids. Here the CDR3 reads CAISEPKTAHTQYF. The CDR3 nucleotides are TGTGCCATCAGTGAGCCGAAAACAGCTCATACGCAGTATTTT.

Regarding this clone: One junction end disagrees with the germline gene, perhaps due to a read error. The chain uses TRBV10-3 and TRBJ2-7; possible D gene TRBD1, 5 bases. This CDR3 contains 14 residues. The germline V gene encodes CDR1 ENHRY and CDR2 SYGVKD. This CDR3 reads CASSDKGSPSEQYF. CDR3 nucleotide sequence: TGTGCCAGCAGTGACAAGGGGTCCCCCTCCGAGCAGTACTTC.

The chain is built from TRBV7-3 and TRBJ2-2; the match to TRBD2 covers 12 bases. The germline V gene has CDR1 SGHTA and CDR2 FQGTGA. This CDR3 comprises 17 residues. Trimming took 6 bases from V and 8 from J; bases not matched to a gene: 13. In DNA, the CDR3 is TGTGCCAGCAGTCCCAGAGCGGGACTAGCGGGTTCAGGGGAGCTGTTTTTT. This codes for CASSPRAGLAGSGELFF. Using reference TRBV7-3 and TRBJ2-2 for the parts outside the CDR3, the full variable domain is GAGVSQTPSNKVTEKGKYVELRCDPISGHTALYWYRQSLGQGPEFLIYFQGTGAADDSGLPNDRFFAVRPEGSVSTLKIQRTERGDSAVYLCASSPRAGLAGSGELFFGEGSRLTVL.

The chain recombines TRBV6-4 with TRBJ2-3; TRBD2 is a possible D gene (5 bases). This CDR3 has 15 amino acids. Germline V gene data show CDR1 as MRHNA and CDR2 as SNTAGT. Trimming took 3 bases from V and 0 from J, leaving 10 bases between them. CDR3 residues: CASSEDGGSTDTQYF. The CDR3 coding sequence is TGTGCCAGCAGTGAAGACGGCGGGAGCACAGATACGCAGTATTTT.

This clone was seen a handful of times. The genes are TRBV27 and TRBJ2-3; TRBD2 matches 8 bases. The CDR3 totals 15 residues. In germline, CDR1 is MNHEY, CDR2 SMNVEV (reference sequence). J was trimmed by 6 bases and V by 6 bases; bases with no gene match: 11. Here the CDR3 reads CASSYGASGRDTQYF. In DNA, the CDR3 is TGTGCCAGCAGCTATGGGGCTAGCGGGCGTGATACGCAGTATTTT.

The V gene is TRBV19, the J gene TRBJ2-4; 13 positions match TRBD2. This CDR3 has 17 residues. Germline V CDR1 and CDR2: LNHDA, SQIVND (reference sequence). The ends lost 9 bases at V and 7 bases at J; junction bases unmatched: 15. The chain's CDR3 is CASTPPGLAGVSNIQYF. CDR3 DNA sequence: TGTGCCAGCACACCCCCAGGACTAGCGGGAGTCTCGAACATTCAGTACTTC.

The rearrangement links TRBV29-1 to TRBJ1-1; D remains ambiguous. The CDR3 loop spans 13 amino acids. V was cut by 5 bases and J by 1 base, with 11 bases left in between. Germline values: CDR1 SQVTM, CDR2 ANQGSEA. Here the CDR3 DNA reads TGCAGCGTTTGGGCCGGGAGGAACACTGAAGCTTTCTTT. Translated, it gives CSVWAGRNTEAFF.

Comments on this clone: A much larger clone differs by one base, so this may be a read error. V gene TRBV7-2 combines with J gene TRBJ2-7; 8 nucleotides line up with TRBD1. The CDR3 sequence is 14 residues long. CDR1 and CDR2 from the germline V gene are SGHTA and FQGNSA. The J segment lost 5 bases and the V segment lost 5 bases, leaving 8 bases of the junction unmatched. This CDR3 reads CASSQGQGGHEQYF. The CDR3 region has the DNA TGTGCCAGCAGCCAAGGACAGGGTGGGCACGAGCAGTACTTC.

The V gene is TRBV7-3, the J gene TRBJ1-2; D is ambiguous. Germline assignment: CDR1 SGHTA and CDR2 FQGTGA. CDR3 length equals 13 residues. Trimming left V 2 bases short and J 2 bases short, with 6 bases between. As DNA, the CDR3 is TGTGCCAGCAGCTTAGGAGGGAACTATGGCTACACCTTC. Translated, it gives CASSLGGNYGYTF.

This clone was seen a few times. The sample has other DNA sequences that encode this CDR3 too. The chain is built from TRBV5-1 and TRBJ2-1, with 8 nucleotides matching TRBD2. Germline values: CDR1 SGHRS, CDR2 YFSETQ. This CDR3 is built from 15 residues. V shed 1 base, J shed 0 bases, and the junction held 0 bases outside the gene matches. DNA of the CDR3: TGCGCCAGCAGCTTGAGCGGGAGCTCCTACAATGAGCAGTTCTTC. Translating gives CASSLSGSSYNEQFF.

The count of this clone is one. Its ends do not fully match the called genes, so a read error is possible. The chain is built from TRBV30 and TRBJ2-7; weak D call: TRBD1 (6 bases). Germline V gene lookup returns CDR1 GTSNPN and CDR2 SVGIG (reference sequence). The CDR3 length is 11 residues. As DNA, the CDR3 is TGTGCCTGGAGTCTCAGGGGCGAGCGGTACTTC. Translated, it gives CAWSLRGERYF.

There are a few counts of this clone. The CDR3 bases are TGTGCCAGCTCACCGGTGGGGACAAACTCCTACAATGAGCAGTTCTTC. Translated, it gives CASSPVGTNSYNEQFF. The chain joins TRBV18 to TRBJ2-1; D is possibly TRBD1 (6 bases). This CDR3 region has 16 residues. V shed 3 bases and J shed 0 bases, with 12 bases lying between them. The germline gives CDR1 KGHSH, CDR2 LQKENI.

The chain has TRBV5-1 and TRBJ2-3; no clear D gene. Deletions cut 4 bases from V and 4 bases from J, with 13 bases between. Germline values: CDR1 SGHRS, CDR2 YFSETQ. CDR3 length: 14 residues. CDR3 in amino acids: CASSPGPRADTQYF. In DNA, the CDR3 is TGCGCCAGCAGCCCGGGTCCCCGGGCAGATACGCAGTATTTT.

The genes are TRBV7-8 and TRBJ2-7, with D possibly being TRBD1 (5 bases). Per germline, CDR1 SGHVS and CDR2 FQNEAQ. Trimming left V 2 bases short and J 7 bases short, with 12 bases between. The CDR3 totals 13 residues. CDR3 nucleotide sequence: TGTGCCAGCAGCTTAAATCCAGCAGGGGAGCAGTACTTC. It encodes CASSLNPAGEQYF.

The CDR3 loop is CASSLVAGGAEKLFF. The CDR3 DNA reads TGTGCCAGCAGCTTAGTAGCAGGGGGCGCGGAGAAACTGTTTTTT. This chain connects TRBV7-2 to TRBJ1-4; 8 bases are shared with TRBD1. The J segment lost 11 bases and the V segment lost 1 base, leaving 9 bases of the junction unmatched. The germline V gene encodes CDR1 SGHTA and CDR2 FQGNSA. There are 15 residues in the CDR3.

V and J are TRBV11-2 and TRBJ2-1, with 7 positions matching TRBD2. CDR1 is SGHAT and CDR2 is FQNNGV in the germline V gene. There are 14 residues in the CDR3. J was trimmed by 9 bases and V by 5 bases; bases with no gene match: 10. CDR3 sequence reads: CASSPAGRDTEQFF. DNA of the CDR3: TGTGCCAGCAGCCCAGCGGGACGTGACACTGAGCAGTTCTTC.

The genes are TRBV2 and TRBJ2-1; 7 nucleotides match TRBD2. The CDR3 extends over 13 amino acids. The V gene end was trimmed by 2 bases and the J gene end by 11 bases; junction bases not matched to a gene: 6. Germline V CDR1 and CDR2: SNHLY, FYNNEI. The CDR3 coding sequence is TGTGCCAGCAGTGAAACCTCCGGGACTAAGCAGTTCTTC. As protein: CASSETSGTKQFF.

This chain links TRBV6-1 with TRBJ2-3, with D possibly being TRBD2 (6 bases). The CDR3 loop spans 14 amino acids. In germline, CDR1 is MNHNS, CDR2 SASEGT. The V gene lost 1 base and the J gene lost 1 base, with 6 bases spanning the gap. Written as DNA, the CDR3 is TGTGCCAGCAGTGAAGTAGCGGGCACAGATACGCAGTATTTT. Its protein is CASSEVAGTDTQYF.

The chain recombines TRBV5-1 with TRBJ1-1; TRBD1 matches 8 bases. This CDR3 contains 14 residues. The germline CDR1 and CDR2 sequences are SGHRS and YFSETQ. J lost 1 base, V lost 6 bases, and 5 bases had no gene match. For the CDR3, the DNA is TGCGCCAGCACAGGGGGCGCCGAGAACACTGAAGCTTTCTTT. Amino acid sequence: CASTGGAENTEAFF.

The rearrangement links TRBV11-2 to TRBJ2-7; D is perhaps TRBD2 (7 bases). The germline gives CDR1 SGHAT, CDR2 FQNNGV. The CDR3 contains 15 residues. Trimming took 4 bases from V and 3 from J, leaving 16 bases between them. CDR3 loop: CASSSLAEGDYEQYF. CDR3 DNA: TGTGCCAGCAGCTCCCTAGCGGAGGGGGACTACGAGCAGTACTTC.

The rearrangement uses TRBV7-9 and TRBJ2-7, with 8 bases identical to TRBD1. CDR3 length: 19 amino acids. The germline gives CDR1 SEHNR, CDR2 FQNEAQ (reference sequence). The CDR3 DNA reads TGTGTCGGCAGCTTAGCGGTGAGAACAGGGGGACTGGGGTCCTACGAGCAGTACTTC. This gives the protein CVGSLAVRTGGLGSYEQYF.

In DNA, the CDR3 is TGTGCCAGCAGTTTACACATCCTCTACGAGCAGTACTTC. This sequence encodes CASSLHILYEQYF. This rearrangement joins TRBV27 to TRBJ2-7, with unresolved D. The CDR3 has 13 amino acids. V was pared by 2 bases and J by 3 bases, with 8 bases between. Germline-derived CDR1 and CDR2 are MNHEY and SMNVEV (reference sequence).

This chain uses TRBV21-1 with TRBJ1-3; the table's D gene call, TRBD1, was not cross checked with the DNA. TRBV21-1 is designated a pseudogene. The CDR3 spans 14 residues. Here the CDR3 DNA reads TGTGCCAGCAGCAAAGAACAGGGTGGAAACACCATATATTTT. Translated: CASSKEQGGNTIYF.

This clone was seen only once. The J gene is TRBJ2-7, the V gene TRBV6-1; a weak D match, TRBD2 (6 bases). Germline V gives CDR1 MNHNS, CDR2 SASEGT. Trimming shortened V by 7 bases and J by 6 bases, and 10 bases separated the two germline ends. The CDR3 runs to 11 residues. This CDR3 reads CASTLGGEQYF. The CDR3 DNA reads TGTGCCAGCACCCTGGGGGGCGAGCAGTACTTC.

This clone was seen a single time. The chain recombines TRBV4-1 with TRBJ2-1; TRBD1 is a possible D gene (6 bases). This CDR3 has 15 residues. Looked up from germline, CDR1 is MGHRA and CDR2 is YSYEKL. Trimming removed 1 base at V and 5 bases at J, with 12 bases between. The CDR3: CASSQVGTLNNEQFF. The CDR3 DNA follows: TGCGCCAGCAGCCAAGTAGGGACACTTAACAATGAGCAGTTCTTC.

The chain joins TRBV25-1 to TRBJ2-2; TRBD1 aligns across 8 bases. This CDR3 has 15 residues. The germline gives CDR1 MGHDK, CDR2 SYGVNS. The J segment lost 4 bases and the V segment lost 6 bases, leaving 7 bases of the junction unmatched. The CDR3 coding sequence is TGTGCCAGCAGGACCACCGGGACAGGCACCGGGGAGCTGTTTTTT. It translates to CASRTTGTGTGELFF.

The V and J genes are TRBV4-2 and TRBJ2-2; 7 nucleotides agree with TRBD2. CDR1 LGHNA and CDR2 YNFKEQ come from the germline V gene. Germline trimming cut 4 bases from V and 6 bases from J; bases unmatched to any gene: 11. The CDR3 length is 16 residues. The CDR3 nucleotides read TGTGCCAGCAGCCCTCGGACTAGTGGGGACCCCGGGGAGCTGTTTTTT. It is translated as CASSPRTSGDPGELFF.

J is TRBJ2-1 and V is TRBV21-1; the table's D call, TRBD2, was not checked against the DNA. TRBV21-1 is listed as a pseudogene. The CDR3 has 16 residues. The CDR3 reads CASSRWPSGSRNEQFF. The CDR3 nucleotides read TGTGCCAGCAGCCGGTGGCCTAGCGGGAGTAGAAATGAGCAGTTCTTC.